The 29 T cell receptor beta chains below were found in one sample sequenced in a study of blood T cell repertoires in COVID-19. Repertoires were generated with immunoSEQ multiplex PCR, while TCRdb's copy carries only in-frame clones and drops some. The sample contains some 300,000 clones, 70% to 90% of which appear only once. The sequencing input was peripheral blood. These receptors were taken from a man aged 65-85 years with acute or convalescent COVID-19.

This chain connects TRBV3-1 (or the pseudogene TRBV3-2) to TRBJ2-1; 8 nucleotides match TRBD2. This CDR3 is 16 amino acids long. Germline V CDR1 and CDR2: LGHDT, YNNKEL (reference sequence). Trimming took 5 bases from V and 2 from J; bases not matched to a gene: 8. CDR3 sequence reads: CASSITLSGAYNEQFF. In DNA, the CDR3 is TGTGCCAGCAGCATTACCCTTAGCGGGGCCTACAATGAGCAGTTCTTC.

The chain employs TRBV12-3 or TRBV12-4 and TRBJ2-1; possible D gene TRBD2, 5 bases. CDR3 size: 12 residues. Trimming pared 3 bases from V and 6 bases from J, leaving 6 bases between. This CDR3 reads CASSLRANEQFF. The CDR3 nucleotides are TGTGCCAGCAGTTTGAGGGCCAATGAGCAGTTCTTC.

The DNA for the CDR3 is TGTGCCAGCAGAATAACAGGGGGAATTGGAAACACCATATATTTT. This translates into CASRITGGIGNTIYF. The chain links TRBV2 to TRBJ1-3; 8 positions agree with TRBD1. Trimming took 6 bases from V and 3 from J; bases not matched to a gene: 7. Germline V gives CDR1 SNHLY, CDR2 FYNNEI. The CDR3 has 15 residues.

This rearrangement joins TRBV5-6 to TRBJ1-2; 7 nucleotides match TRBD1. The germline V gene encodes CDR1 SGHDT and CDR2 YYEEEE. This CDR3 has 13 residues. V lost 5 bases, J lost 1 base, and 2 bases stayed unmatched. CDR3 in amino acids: CASSRQGNYGYTF. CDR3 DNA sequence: TGTGCCAGCAGTCGACAGGGTAACTATGGCTACACCTTC.

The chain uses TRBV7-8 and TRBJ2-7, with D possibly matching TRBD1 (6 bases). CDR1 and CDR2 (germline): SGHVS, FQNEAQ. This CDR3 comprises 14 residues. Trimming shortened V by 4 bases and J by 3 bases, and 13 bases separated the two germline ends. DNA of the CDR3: TGTGCCAGCAGCTCAGACAGGATTTTCTACGAGCAGTACTTC. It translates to CASSSDRIFYEQYF.

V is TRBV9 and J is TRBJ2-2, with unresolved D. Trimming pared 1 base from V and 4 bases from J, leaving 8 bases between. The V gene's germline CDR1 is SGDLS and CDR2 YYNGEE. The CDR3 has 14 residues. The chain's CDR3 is CASSVSHGTGELFF. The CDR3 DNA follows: TGTGCCAGCAGCGTAAGTCACGGCACCGGGGAGCTGTTTTTT.

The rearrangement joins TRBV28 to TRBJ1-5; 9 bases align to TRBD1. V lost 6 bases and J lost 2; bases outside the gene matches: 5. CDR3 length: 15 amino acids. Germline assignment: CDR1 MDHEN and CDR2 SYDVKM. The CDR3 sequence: CASSSTGGGNQPQHF. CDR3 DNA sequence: TGTGCCAGCAGCAGTACAGGGGGCGGCAATCAGCCCCAGCATTTT.

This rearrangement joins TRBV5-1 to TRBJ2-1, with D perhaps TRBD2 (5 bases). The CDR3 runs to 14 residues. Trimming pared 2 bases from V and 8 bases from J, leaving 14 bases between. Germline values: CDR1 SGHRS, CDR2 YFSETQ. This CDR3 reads CASSFVGAGDEQFF. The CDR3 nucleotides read TGCGCCAGCAGCTTCGTGGGAGCTGGGGATGAGCAGTTCTTC.

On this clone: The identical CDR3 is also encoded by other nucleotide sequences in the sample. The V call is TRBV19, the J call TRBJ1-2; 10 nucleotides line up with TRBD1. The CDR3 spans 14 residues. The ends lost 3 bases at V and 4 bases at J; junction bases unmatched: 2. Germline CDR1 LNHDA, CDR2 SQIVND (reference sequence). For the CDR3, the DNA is TGTGCCAGTAGTATTGGGGACAGGGGCTATGGCTACACCTTC. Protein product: CASSIGDRGYGYTF.

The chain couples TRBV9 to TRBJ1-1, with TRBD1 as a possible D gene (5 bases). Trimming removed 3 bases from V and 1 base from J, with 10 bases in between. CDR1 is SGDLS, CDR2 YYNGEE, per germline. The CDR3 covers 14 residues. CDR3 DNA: TGTGCCAGCAGCGCAGCAGGACAGAACACTGAAGCTTTCTTT. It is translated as CASSAAGQNTEAFF.

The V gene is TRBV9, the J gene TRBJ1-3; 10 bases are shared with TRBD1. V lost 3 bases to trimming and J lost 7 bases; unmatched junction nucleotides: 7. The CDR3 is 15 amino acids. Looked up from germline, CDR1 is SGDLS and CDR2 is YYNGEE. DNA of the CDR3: TGTGCCAGCAGCGCAGGACAGGGGGATCATAACACCATATATTTT. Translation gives CASSAGQGDHNTIYF.

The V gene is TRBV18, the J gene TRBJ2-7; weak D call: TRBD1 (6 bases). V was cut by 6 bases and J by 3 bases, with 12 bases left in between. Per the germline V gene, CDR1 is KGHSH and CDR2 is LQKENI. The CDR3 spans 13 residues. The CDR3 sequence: CASSTGTYYEQYF. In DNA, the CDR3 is TGTGCCAGCTCCACCGGGACATACTACGAGCAGTACTTC.

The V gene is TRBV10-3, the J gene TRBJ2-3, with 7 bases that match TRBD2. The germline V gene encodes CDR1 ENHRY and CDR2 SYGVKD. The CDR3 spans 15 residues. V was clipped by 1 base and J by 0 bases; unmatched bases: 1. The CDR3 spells CAISELTSSTDTQYF. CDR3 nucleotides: TGTGCCATCAGTGAGTTGACTAGCAGCACAGATACGCAGTATTTT.

The CDR3 spells CASSRPTSGSTDTQYF. CDR3 coding DNA: TGTGCCAGCAGCCGTCCGACTAGCGGGAGTACAGATACGCAGTATTTT. The genes are TRBV5-4 and TRBJ2-3, with 12 bases identical to TRBD2. CDR1 and CDR2 (germline): SGHNT, YYREEE (reference sequence). The CDR3 spans 16 residues. Unmatched junction bases numbered 6, after V lost 4 bases and J lost 3 bases.

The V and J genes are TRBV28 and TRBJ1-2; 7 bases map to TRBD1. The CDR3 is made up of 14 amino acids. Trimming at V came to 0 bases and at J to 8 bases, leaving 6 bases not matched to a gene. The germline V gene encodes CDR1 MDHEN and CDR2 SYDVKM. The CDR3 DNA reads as TGTGCCAGCAGTTTATGGACAGGGACGGGAGGCTACACCTTC. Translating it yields CASSLWTGTGGYTF.

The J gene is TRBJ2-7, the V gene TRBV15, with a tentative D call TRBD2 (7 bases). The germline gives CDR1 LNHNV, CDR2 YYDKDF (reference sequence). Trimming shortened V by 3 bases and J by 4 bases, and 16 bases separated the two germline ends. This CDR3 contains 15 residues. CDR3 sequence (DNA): TGTGCCACCAGCAGGACCCGTGGGGGGGCTTACGAGCAGTACTTC. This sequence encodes CATSRTRGGAYEQYF.

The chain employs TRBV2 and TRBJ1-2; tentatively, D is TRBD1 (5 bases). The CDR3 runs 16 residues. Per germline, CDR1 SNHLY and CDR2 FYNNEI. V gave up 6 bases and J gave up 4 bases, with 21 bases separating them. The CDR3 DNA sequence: TGTGCCAGCAGAGCACCTCAGGGCGGAACTTTCTATGGCTACACCTTC. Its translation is CASRAPQGGTFYGYTF.

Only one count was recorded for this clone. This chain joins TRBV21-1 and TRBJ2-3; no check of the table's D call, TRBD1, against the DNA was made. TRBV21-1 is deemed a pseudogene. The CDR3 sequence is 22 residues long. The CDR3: CASSKAFLDGTGVRREPDTQYF. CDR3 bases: TGTGCCAGCAGCAAAGCATTTCTCGATGGGACAGGGGTCCGCAGGGAACCAGATACGCAGTATTTT.

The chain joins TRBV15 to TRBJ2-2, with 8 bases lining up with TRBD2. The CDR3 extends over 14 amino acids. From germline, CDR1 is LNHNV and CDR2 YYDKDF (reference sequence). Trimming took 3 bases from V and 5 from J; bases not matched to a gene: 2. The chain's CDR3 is CATSSTGGTGELFF. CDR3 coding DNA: TGTGCCACCAGCAGTACGGGGGGGACCGGGGAGCTGTTTTTT. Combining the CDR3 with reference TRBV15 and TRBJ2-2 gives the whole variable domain DAMVIQNPRYQVTQFGKPVTLSCSQTLNHNVMYWYQQKSSQAPKLLFHYYDKDFNNEADTPDNFQSRRPNTSFCFLDIRSPGLGDTAMYLCATSSTGGTGELFFGEGSRLTVL.

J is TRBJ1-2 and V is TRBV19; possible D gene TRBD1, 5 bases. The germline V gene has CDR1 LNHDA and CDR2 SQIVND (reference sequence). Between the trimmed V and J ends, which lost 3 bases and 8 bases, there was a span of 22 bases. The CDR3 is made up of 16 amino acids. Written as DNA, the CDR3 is TGTGCCAGTAGTATCGAGACAGCCCCGGTTCCGGAGGGCTACACCTTC. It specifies CASSIETAPVPEGYTF.

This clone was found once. CDR3 DNA sequence: TGTGCCAGCAGCTTAGTGTCGCTAGCCAGCACAGATACGCAGTATTTT. This encodes CASSLVSLASTDTQYF. V usage is TRBV11-2 and J usage is TRBJ2-3; TRBD2 is a possible D gene (5 bases). The CDR3 is made up of 16 amino acids. Trimming took 1 base from V and 0 from J, leaving 11 bases between them. The germline gives CDR1 SGHAT, CDR2 FQNNGV.

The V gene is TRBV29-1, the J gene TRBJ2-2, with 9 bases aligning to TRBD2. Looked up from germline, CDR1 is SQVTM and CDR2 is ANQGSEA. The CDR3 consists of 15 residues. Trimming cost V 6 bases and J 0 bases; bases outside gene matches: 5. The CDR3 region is CSVVAGASNTGELFF. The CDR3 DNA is TGCAGCGTGGTAGCGGGGGCCTCGAACACCGGGGAGCTGTTTTTT.

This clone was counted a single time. In DNA, the CDR3 is TGTGCCAGCAGTCCCGGGGTGGGACAGCCCCAGCATTTT. Translation gives CASSPGVGQPQHF. This chain uses TRBV2 with TRBJ1-5, with unresolved D. The CDR3 has 13 amino acids. Per the germline V gene, CDR1 is SNHLY and CDR2 is FYNNEI. V lost 5 bases and J 7 bases, leaving 12 bases between the germline ends.

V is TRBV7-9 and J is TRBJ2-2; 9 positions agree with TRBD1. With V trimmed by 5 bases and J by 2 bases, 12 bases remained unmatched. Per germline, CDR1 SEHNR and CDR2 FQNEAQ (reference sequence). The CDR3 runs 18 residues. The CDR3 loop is CASSRRDRETLNTGELFF. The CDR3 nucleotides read TGTGCCAGCAGCAGGAGGGACAGGGAGACCTTAAACACCGGGGAGCTGTTTTTT. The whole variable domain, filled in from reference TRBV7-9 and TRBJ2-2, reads DTGVSQNPRHKITKRGQNVTFRCDPISEHNRLYWYRQTLGQGPEFLTYFQNEAQLEKSRLLSDRFSAERPKGSFSTLEIQRTEQGDSAMYLCASSRRDRETLNTGELFFGEGSRLTVL.

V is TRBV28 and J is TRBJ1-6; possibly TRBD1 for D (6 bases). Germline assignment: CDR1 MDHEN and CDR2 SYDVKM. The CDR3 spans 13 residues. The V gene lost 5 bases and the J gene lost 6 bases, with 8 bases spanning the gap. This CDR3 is CASSRTVNSPLHF. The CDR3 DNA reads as TGTGCCAGCAGTAGGACAGTTAATTCACCCCTCCACTTT.

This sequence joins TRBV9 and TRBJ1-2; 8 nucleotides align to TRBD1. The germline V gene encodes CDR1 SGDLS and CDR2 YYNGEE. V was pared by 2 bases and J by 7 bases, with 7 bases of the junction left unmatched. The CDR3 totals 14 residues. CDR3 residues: CASSVVDRVSGYTF. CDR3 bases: TGTGCCAGCAGCGTTGTGGACAGGGTATCTGGCTACACCTTC.

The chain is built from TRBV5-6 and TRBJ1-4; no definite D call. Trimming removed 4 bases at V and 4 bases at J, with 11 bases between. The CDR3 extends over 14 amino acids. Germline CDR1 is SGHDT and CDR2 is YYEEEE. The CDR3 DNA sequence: TGTGCCAGCAGCATCAGACGGGTTAATGAAAAACTGTTTTTT. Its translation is CASSIRRVNEKLFF. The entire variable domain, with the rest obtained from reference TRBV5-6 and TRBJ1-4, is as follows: DAGVTQSPTHLIKTRGQQVTLRCSPKSGHDTVSWYQQALGQGPQFIFQYYEEEERQRGNFPDRFSGHQFPNYSSELNVNALLLGDSALYLCASSIRRVNEKLFFGSGTQLSVL.

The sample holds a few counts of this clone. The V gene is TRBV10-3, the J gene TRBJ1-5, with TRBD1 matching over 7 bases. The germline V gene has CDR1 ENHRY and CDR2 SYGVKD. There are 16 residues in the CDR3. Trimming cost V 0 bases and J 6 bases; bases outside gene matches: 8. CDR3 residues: CAISESQGRGSQPQHF. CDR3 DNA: TGTGCCATCAGTGAGTCGCAGGGCAGGGGGAGTCAGCCCCAGCATTTT.

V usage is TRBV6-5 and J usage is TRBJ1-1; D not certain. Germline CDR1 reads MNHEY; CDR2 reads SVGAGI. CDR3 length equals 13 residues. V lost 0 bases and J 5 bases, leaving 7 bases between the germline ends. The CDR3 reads CASSYSERTEAFF. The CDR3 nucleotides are TGTGCCAGCAGTTACTCGGAGAGGACTGAAGCTTTCTTT.